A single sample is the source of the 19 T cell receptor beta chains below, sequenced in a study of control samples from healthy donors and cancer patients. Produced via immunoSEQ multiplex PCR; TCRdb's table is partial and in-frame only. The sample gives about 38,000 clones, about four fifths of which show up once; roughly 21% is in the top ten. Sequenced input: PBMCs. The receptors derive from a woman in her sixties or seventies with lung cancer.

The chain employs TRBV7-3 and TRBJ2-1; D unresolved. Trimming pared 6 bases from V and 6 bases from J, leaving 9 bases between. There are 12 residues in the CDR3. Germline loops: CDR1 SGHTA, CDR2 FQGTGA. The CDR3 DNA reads TGTGCCAGCAGTTTCGGTCCCAATGAGCAGTTCTTC. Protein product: CASSFGPNEQFF.

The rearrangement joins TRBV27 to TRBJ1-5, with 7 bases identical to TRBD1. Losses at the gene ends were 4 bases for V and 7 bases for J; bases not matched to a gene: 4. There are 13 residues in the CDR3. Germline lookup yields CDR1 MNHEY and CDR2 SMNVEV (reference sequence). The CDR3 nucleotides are TGTGCCAGCAGTTACCAGGGGGGACAGCCCCAGCATTTT. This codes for CASSYQGGQPQHF.

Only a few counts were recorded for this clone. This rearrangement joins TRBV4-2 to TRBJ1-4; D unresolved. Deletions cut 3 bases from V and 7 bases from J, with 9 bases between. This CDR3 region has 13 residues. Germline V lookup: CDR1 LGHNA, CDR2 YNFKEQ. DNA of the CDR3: TGTGCCAGCAGCCATGGAAGCGGTGAAAAACTGTTTTTT. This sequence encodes CASSHGSGEKLFF.

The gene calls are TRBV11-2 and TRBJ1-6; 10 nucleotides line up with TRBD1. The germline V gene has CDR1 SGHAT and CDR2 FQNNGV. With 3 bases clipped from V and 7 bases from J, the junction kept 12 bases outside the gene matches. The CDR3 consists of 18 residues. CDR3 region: CASSFIQGTGVSNSPLHF. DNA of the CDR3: TGTGCCAGCAGCTTCATTCAGGGGACAGGGGTTTCAAATTCACCCCTCCACTTT.

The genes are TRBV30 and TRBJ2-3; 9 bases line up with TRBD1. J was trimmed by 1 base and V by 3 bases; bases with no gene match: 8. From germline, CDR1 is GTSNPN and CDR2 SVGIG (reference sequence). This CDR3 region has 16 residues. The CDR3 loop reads CAWRRGRDRGTDTQYF. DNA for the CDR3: TGTGCCTGGAGACGGGGTCGGGACAGGGGCACAGATACGCAGTATTTT.

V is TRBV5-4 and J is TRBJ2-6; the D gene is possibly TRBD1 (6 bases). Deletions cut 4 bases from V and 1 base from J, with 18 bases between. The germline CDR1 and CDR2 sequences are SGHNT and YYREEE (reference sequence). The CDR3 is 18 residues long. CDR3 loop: CASSRGQGKSSGANVLTF. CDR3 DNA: TGTGCCAGCAGCCGAGGGCAGGGGAAATCGTCTGGGGCCAACGTCCTGACTTTC.

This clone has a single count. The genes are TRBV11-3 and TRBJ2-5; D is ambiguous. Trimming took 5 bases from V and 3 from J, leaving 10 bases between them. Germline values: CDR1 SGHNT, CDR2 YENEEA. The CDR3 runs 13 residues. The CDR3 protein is CASSPPWEETQYF. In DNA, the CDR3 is TGTGCCAGCAGCCCCCCATGGGAAGAGACCCAGTACTTC.

The CDR3 DNA sequence: TGTGCCAGCAGTTCGACCGGGACAGGGGCTGAAAAACTGTTTTTT. Encoded protein: CASSSTGTGAEKLFF. The chain uses TRBV6-5 and TRBJ1-4; TRBD1 agrees at 10 bases. The germline V gene encodes CDR1 MNHEY and CDR2 SVGAGI. V gave up 4 bases and J gave up 7 bases; unmatched junction bases: 6. The CDR3 totals 15 residues.

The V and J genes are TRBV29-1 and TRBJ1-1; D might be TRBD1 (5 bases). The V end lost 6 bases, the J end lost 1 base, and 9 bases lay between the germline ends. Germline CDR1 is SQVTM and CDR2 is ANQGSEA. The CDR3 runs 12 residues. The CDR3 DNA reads TGCAGCGTGCTAGGACAGAACACTGAAGCTTTCTTT. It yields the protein CSVLGQNTEAFF.

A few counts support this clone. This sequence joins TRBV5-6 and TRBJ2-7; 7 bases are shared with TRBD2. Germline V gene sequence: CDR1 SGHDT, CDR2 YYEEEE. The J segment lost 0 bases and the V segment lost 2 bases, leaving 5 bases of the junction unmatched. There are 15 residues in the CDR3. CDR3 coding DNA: TGTGCCAGCAGCTTCAGCGGGGAGAGCTCCTACGAGCAGTACTTC. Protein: CASSFSGESSYEQYF.

The CDR3 DNA reads as TGTGCCAGCAGCCAAGTAGGAGGGGCCGGCACAGATACGCAGTATTTT. Protein: CASSQVGGAGTDTQYF. This chain connects TRBV4-2 to TRBJ2-3; tentative D call: TRBD2 (6 bases). V was pared by 1 base and J by 1 base, with 12 bases between. The CDR3 is 16 residues long. CDR1 is LGHNA, CDR2 YNFKEQ, per germline.

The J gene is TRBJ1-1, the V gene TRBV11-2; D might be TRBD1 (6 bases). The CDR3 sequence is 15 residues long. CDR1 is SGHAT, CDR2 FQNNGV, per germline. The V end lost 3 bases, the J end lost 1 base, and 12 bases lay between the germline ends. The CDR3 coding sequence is TGTGCCAGCAGCTTTACAGGAGGGGGGAACACTGAAGCTTTCTTT. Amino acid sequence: CASSFTGGGNTEAFF.

DNA for the CDR3: TGTGCCAGCAGCTTAGAAGGCCGCCCTGAAGCTTTCTTT. Translation gives CASSLEGRPEAFF. The genes are TRBV7-9 and TRBJ1-1; D is uncertain. The CDR3 loop spans 13 amino acids. Germline V gene lookup returns CDR1 SEHNR and CDR2 FQNEAQ (reference sequence). V was pared by 1 base and J by 6 bases, with 9 bases between.

The CDR3: CASSYFSGSSYNEQFF. The DNA of the CDR3 is TGTGCCAGCAGTTACTTTAGCGGGAGCTCCTACAATGAGCAGTTCTTC. The rearrangement links TRBV6-5 to TRBJ2-1; 9 bases align to TRBD2. The CDR3 consists of 16 residues. V shed 1 base and J 0 bases; nucleotides not matched to a gene: 1. CDR1 and CDR2 (germline): MNHEY, SVGAGI.

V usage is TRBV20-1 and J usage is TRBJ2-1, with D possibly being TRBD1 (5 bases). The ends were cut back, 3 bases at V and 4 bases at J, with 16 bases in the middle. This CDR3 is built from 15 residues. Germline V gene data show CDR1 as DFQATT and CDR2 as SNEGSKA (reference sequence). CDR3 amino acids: CSASVSGNEYNEQFF. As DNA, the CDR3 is TGCAGTGCTAGTGTATCAGGGAATGAGTACAATGAGCAGTTCTTC.

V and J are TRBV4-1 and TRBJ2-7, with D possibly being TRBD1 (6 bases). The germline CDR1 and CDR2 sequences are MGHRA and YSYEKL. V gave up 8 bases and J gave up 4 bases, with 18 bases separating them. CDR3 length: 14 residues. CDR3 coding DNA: TGCGCCAGCGCGGACCGGGACATCGTGTACGAGCAGTACTTC. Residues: CASADRDIVYEQYF.

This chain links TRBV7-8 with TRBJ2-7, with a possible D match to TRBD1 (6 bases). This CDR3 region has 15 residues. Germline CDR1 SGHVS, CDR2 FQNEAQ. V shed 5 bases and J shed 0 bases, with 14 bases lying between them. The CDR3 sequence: CASSPIRDISYEQYF. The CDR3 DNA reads TGTGCCAGCAGCCCCATCCGGGACATCTCCTACGAGCAGTACTTC.

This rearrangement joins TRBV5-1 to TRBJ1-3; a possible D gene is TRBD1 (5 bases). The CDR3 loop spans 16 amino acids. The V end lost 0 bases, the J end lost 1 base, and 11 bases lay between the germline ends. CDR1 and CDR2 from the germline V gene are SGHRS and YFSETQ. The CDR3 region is CASSLGGTASGNTIYF. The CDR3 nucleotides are TGCGCCAGCAGCTTGGGTGGGACGGCATCTGGAAACACCATATATTTT.

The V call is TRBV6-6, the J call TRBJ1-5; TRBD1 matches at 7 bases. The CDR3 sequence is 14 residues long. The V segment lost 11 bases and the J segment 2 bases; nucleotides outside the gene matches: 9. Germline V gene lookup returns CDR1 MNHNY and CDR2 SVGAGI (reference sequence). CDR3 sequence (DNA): TGTGCCTCCGGGACAGCGCAGGGCAATCAGCCCCAGCATTTT. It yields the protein CASGTAQGNQPQHF.